Listed here are 4 T cell receptor beta chains from one sample, sequenced in a study of response to subunit inactivated influenza vaccine. Each CDR3 protein is one row after TCRdb ran MiXCR on the RT-PCR reads. The sample holds around 530,000 distinct CDR3 sequences; 16% are singletons and the top ten take 3%. The specimen comprised CD4+ T cells sorted from PBMCs, sampled less than 30 months after vaccination. The receptors here all came from a man between 45 and 75 years old who received an inactivated influenza vaccine.

V usage is TRBV7-2 and J usage is TRBJ2-3, with 7 bases that match TRBD2. The CDR3 sequence is 16 residues long. The V gene end was trimmed by 5 bases and the J gene end by 0 bases; junction bases not matched to a gene: 8. Germline CDR1 and CDR2: SGHTA and FQGNSA. The chain's CDR3 is CASSRLSGLSTDTQYF. The CDR3 DNA reads TGTGCCAGCAGCCGCCTTAGCGGGCTAAGCACAGATACGCAGTATTTT. Filled out from reference TRBV7-2 and TRBJ2-3, the complete variable domain reads GAGVSQSPSNKVTEKGKDVELRCDPISGHTALYWYRQSLGQGLEFLIYFQGNSAPDKSGLPSDRFSAERTGGSVSTLTIQRTQQEDSAVYLCASSRLSGLSTDTQYFGPGTRLTVL.

This sequence joins TRBV5-1 and TRBJ2-7; TRBD1 matches 8 bases. This CDR3 comprises 16 residues. V lost 4 bases and J lost 1; bases outside the gene matches: 10. CDR1 and CDR2 from the germline V gene are SGHRS and YFSETQ. The CDR3 DNA reads TGCGCCAGCAGCGGCAGGACAGGGCGATCTTCCTACGAGCAGTACTTC. Its protein product is CASSGRTGRSSYEQYF.

The table lists this clonotype with a few counts. The chain combines TRBV4-2 with TRBJ2-2, with 10 bases identical to TRBD1. The CDR3 runs to 16 residues. Germline CDR1 and CDR2: LGHNA and YNFKEQ. J gave up 7 bases and V 4 bases, and 9 bases lay outside the gene matches. In DNA, the CDR3 is TGTGCCAGCAGCCCGGGACAGGGGAAGGAGAGCGGGGAGCTGTTTTTT. As protein: CASSPGQGKESGELFF.

The rearrangement links TRBV7-9 to TRBJ1-2; D gene unclear. The CDR3 totals 13 residues. V was trimmed by 2 bases and J by 4 bases, leaving 8 bases between them. CDR1 SEHNR and CDR2 FQNEAQ come from the germline V gene (reference sequence). The CDR3 loop is CASSLSRSYGYTF. The CDR3 bases are TGTGCCAGCAGCTTAAGCAGAAGCTATGGCTACACCTTC.